This is a list of T cell receptor beta chains from one sample in a study of graft-versus-host responses after intestinal transplantation. Sequencing used immunoSEQ multiplex PCR; TCRdb keeps in-frame clones, though not all of them. The data hold 85,000 to 90,000 clones, with over 85% observed a single time. Their specific antigens are unknown. This specimen was unstimulated CD4+ T cells sorted from spleen or lymph node cells, taken before intestinal transplant. These receptors were collected from a human donor who received an intestinal transplant. CDR3s include the opening cysteine and the closing phenylalanine or tryptophan.

j_call	v_call	cdr3_aa
TRBJ2-4	TRBV2	CASIRDSRTLAKNIQYF
TRBJ2-3	TRBV6-5	CASKDGARTDTQYF
TRBJ1-5	TRBV7-9	CASSLGTNQPQHF
TRBJ2-1	TRBV11-1	CASNGAGRGTGEQFF
TRBJ1-1	TRBV6-6	CASSYGQKGTEAFF
TRBJ1-3	TRBV5-1	CASSLGTGLSGNTIYF
TRBJ2-7	TRBV19	CASSLRQGSYEQYF
TRBJ2-2	TRBV5-1	CASSWTTGTNTGELFF
TRBJ2-2	TRBV19	CASSIGGTGELFF
TRBJ2-1	TRBV5-1	CASSLSFSGLGQGRPEQFF
TRBJ2-3	TRBV6-1	CASRASWGRDPAEYF
TRBJ2-1	TRBV5-1	CASSGTGNTSSYNEQFF
TRBJ1-4	TRBV7-9	CASSLAQGINEKLFF
TRBJ2-3	TRBV27	CASSFDPSAGTDTQYF
TRBJ1-2	TRBV5-1	CASSRDYGYTF
TRBJ1-5	TRBV29-1	CSVDTGPGQPQHF
TRBJ1-1	TRBV2	CASSGTGGYTEAFF
TRBJ2-3	TRBV12-1	CASSSRDRGTDTQYF
TRBJ2-2	TRBV5-1	CASREDPNTGELFF
TRBJ1-5	TRBV30	CAWSSLGQGRDQPQHF
TRBJ1-2	TRBV9	CASSVGGGASYGYTF
TRBJ1-1	TRBV5-1	CASSLPGPKVQEEAFF